The next 27 T cell receptor beta chains were all read from a single sample in a study of CD4 T cell repertoires in COVID-19 (dated by TCRdb to the early 2020s). Memory T cell samples that were not cultured were sequenced immediately after ex vivo isolation. The library was obtained by the immunoSEQ multiplex PCR assay. TCRdb took this table from immuneACCESS and kept in-frame rearrangements with V and J called. Such tables lack part of the clones; where checked against another copy, unresolved V genes explain under half of the gap, and the rest is unexplained. This sample is represented by about 24,000 clones; about 93% of them were singletons. The ten biggest clones cover 0.65% to 0.8% of the sample. The source was circulating follicular helper CD4+ T cells (cTfh) from blood, collected before the COVID-19 pandemic. The cell subset or site label on this specimen signifies: circulating T follicular helper cells. Receptors originate from a human donor who had COVID-19.

This chain joins TRBV5-1 and TRBJ1-1; TRBD1 matches at 11 bases. This CDR3 has 18 amino acids. The V and J ends lost 1 base and 2 bases, in that order; junction bases with no gene match: 10. Germline assignment: CDR1 SGHRS and CDR2 YFSETQ. The CDR3, as DNA: TGCGCCAGCAGCTTGCCAGGACAGGGGGCGCGGATCAACACTGAAGCTTTCTTT. Its translation: CASSLPGQGARINTEAFF.

The chain is built from TRBV5-1 and TRBJ2-7, with 9 bases fitting TRBD1. V was clipped by 3 bases and J by 7 bases; unmatched bases: 8. CDR1 and CDR2 from the germline V gene are SGHRS and YFSETQ. CDR3 size: 14 residues. This CDR3 reads CASSSTGGRWEQYF. The DNA for the CDR3 is TGCGCCAGCAGCTCGACAGGGGGGAGGTGGGAGCAGTACTTC.

The chain combines TRBV4-1 with TRBJ2-3, with 12 bases fitting TRBD2. The CDR3 has 17 residues. Germline V gives CDR1 MGHRA, CDR2 YSYEKL. V shed 3 bases and J 2 bases; nucleotides not matched to a gene: 6. The DNA of the CDR3 is TGCGCCAGCAGCCATGCCCCTAGCGGGGGGGCCACAGATACGCAGTATTTT. It specifies CASSHAPSGGATDTQYF.

This chain joins TRBV7-2 and TRBJ1-4; TRBD1 might be the D (5 bases). The germline V gene has CDR1 SGHTA and CDR2 FQGNSA. This CDR3 spans 16 amino acids. V was pared by 1 base and J by 7 bases, with 16 bases between. This CDR3 is CASSLEGPGRSEKLFF. The CDR3 DNA reads as TGTGCCAGCAGCTTAGAGGGGCCAGGGAGGTCTGAAAAACTGTTTTTT.

The table lists this clone with a count of one. This rearrangement joins TRBV15 to TRBJ1-6; a possible D gene is TRBD1 (5 bases). The CDR3 spans 13 residues. V lost 3 bases to trimming and J lost 8 bases, with 8 bases between them. Germline lookup yields CDR1 LNHNV and CDR2 YYDKDF (reference sequence). DNA of the CDR3: TGTGCCACCAGCAGCGGGGGGGATTCACCCCTCCACTTT. Residues: CATSSGGDSPLHF.

The CDR3 DNA follows: TGTGCCAGCAGCTTAGCCGCGACAGGGGGCCCGAGGCAGTACTTC. This translates into CASSLAATGGPRQYF. The genes are TRBV11-1 and TRBJ2-7, with 10 bases identical to TRBD1. This CDR3 has 15 amino acids. V was pared by 0 bases and J by 9 bases, with 8 bases of the junction left unmatched. Per germline, CDR1 SGHAT and CDR2 FQDESV (reference sequence).

The rearrangement links TRBV15 to TRBJ2-1; 9 bases line up with TRBD1. The V segment lost 2 bases and the J segment 4 bases; nucleotides outside the gene matches: 3. The CDR3 consists of 15 residues. CDR1 is LNHNV and CDR2 is YYDKDF in the germline V gene (reference sequence). The CDR3 sequence: CATSRPGQGYNEQFF. Written as DNA, the CDR3 is TGTGCCACCAGCAGACCGGGACAGGGATACAATGAGCAGTTCTTC.

The genes are TRBV28 and TRBJ1-5, with 7 bases fitting TRBD1. Trimming took 6 bases from V and 3 from J; bases not matched to a gene: 8. The CDR3 runs 15 residues. Germline values: CDR1 MDHEN, CDR2 SYDVKM. This CDR3 reads CASSPQDRNNQPQHF. CDR3 coding DNA: TGTGCCAGCAGCCCCCAGGACAGGAACAATCAGCCCCAGCATTTT.

The chain recombines TRBV7-9 with TRBJ2-1, with 7 bases matching TRBD2. Looked up from germline, CDR1 is SEHNR and CDR2 is FQNEAQ (reference sequence). With 2 bases clipped from V and 6 bases from J, the junction kept 13 bases outside the gene matches. There are 17 residues in the CDR3. The CDR3 bases are TGTGCCAGCAGCTTAAGGTTTGGATTGCGGGAGAGCAATGAGCAGTTCTTC. Translating it yields CASSLRFGLRESNEQFF.

Here the CDR3 reads CSATNTEAFF. The DNA for the CDR3 is TGCAGTGCTACTAACACTGAAGCTTTCTTT. The V and J genes are TRBV20-1 and TRBJ1-1; the D is unclear. Germline V lookup: CDR1 DFQATT, CDR2 SNEGSKA (reference sequence). Deletions cut 4 bases from V and 2 bases from J, with 2 bases between. The CDR3 is 10 amino acids.

The chain joins TRBV6-5 to TRBJ2-1; D is possibly TRBD1 (6 bases). The germline V and J ends were trimmed by 7 bases and 9 bases, with 16 bases remaining between them. CDR1 and CDR2 from the germline V gene are MNHEY and SVGAGI. The CDR3 is made up of 13 amino acids. The CDR3 sequence is CASTQWQGPEQFF. The CDR3 DNA is TGTGCCAGCACCCAATGGCAGGGGCCTGAGCAGTTCTTC.

The chain couples TRBV28 to TRBJ1-1; no clear D gene. The V end lost 5 bases, the J end lost 1 base, and 11 bases lay between the germline ends. This CDR3 region has 14 residues. Germline V gene lookup returns CDR1 MDHEN and CDR2 SYDVKM. The CDR3 loop reads CASSPGRENTEAFF. CDR3 DNA: TGTGCCAGCAGTCCCGGACGGGAGAACACTGAAGCTTTCTTT. The whole variable domain, remainder taken from reference TRBV28 and TRBJ1-1, is DVKVTQSSRYLVKRTGEKVFLECVQDMDHENMFWYRQDPGLGLRLIYFSYDVKMKEKGDIPEGYSVSREKKERFSLILESASTNQTSMYLCASSPGRENTEAFFGQGTRLTVV.

The chain couples TRBV2 to TRBJ2-1; possibly TRBD2 for D (5 bases). The CDR3 extends over 11 amino acids. Germline V gene data show CDR1 as SNHLY and CDR2 as FYNNEI. V was trimmed by 9 bases and J by 8 bases, leaving 11 bases between them. CDR3 loop: CARTKVHEQFF. CDR3 coding DNA: TGTGCCAGGACTAAAGTCCATGAGCAGTTCTTC.

The genes are TRBV19 and TRBJ2-7; D possibly corresponds to TRBD2 (6 bases). V shed 3 bases and J shed 3 bases, with 12 bases lying between them. CDR1 and CDR2 (germline): LNHDA, SQIVND (reference sequence). The CDR3 length is 14 residues. The CDR3 DNA sequence: TGTGCCAGTAGTATCCGGGACTCCCACTACGAGCAGTACTTC. Its protein is CASSIRDSHYEQYF.

In its sample, this clone was seen once. The V gene is TRBV6-1, the J gene TRBJ2-7; TRBD1 agrees at 7 bases. The V segment lost 6 bases and the J segment 0 bases; nucleotides outside the gene matches: 5. The germline CDR1 and CDR2 sequences are MNHNS and SASEGT. The CDR3 covers 14 residues. CDR3 region: CASRFDRASYEQYF. For the CDR3, the DNA is TGTGCCAGCAGGTTTGACAGGGCCTCCTACGAGCAGTACTTC.

The V and J genes are TRBV5-6 and TRBJ2-5; D not resolved. Germline CDR1 is SGHDT and CDR2 is YYEEEE. Trimming stripped 4 bases from V and 5 bases from J, with 9 bases between. This CDR3 spans 12 amino acids. In DNA form, the CDR3 reads TGTGCCAGCAGCCAACTTCGGGAGACCCAGTACTTC. Its protein is CASSQLRETQYF.

J is TRBJ1-2 and V is TRBV5-6; a weak D match, TRBD1 (5 bases). Germline V lookup: CDR1 SGHDT, CDR2 YYEEEE. The CDR3 is 15 amino acids. V gave up 7 bases and J gave up 0 bases, with 16 bases separating them. CDR3 nucleotides: TGTGCCAGCCCCTTGTGGGCAGGGACTAACTATGGCTACACCTTC. This encodes CASPLWAGTNYGYTF.

The rearrangement uses TRBV6-5 and TRBJ2-1; TRBD2 matches 8 bases. V shed 0 bases, J shed 6 bases, and the junction held 4 bases outside the gene matches. CDR3 length: 15 residues. Germline V lookup: CDR1 MNHEY, CDR2 SVGAGI. The CDR3 nucleotides are TGTGCCAGCAGTTACTCCGCTAGCGGGCGCAATGAGCAGTTCTTC. As protein: CASSYSASGRNEQFF.

The J gene is TRBJ1-1, the V gene TRBV18; D may be TRBD1 (6 bases). The CDR3 loop spans 13 amino acids. Germline V gene sequence: CDR1 KGHSH, CDR2 LQKENI. V lost 1 base, J lost 5 bases, and 8 bases lay in between. The CDR3 loop reads CASSPRQGTEAFF. CDR3 coding DNA: TGTGCCAGCTCACCACGGCAGGGGACTGAAGCTTTCTTT.

The chain carries TRBV6-5 and TRBJ2-7; D might be TRBD1 (8 bases). Germline CDR1 is MNHEY and CDR2 is SVGAGI. V was trimmed by 4 bases and J by 4 bases, leaving 14 bases between them. CDR3 size: 14 residues. The CDR3 DNA reads TGTGCCAGCAGTTTGGACAGGGAGGGTTACGAGCAGTACTTC. Encoded protein: CASSLDREGYEQYF.

The chain recombines TRBV5-1 with TRBJ2-7; 9 bases line up with TRBD1. The length of the CDR3 is 15 residues. The germline gives CDR1 SGHRS, CDR2 YFSETQ. J was trimmed by 3 bases and V by 5 bases; bases with no gene match: 9. In nucleotides, the CDR3 is TGCGCCAGCAGGCGGCTGGACAGGGGTTACTACGAGCAGTACTTC. Translated: CASRRLDRGYYEQYF.

The rearrangement uses TRBV5-1 and TRBJ1-1; D is possibly TRBD1 (6 bases). The CDR3 sequence is 16 residues long. Germline V gene sequence: CDR1 SGHRS, CDR2 YFSETQ. V lost 1 base to trimming and J lost 4 bases, with 17 bases between them. The CDR3 DNA reads TGCGCCAGCAGCTTGAGAACAGGGAGGGAGAGCACTGAAGCTTTCTTT. Translating it yields CASSLRTGRESTEAFF.

The genes are TRBV11-2 and TRBJ2-7, with 9 bases identical to TRBD1. CDR3 length: 14 amino acids. V shed 5 bases, J shed 6 bases, and the junction held 8 bases outside the gene matches. The germline V gene has CDR1 SGHAT and CDR2 FQNNGV. CDR3 in DNA: TGTGCCAGCAGCATCGCGGACAGGGGTAGCGAGCAGTACTTC. This gives the protein CASSIADRGSEQYF.

This clone has only one observation. The V call is TRBV28, the J call TRBJ2-7; D possibly corresponds to TRBD2 (5 bases). The CDR3 consists of 15 residues. V lost 2 bases to trimming and J lost 2 bases, with 13 bases between them. CDR1 and CDR2 (germline): MDHEN, SYDVKM. The CDR3 bases are TGTGCCAGCAGTTTAAGCGGAGGTTCGGCCTACGAGCAGTACTTC. It encodes CASSLSGGSAYEQYF.

The chain is built from TRBV19 and TRBJ2-7, with D maybe TRBD1 (6 bases). There are 13 residues in the CDR3. V lost 9 bases, J lost 13 bases, and 25 bases lay in between. CDR1 LNHDA and CDR2 SQIVND come from the germline V gene (reference sequence). The CDR3 region has the DNA TGTGCCAGCCCCCACCAGGGACAACAAGGTCCCTACTTC. This encodes CASPHQGQQGPYF.

The rearrangement uses TRBV6-5 and TRBJ2-3; D remains ambiguous. Germline CDR1 and CDR2: MNHEY and SVGAGI. The length of the CDR3 is 15 residues. Trimming took 0 bases from V and 2 from J, leaving 9 bases between them. The DNA of the CDR3 is TGTGCCAGCAGTTACTCGTACGGTTTCACAGATACGCAGTATTTT. The encoded protein is CASSYSYGFTDTQYF.

This rearrangement joins TRBV18 to TRBJ2-2, with TRBD2 as a possible D gene (5 bases). Trimming took off 4 bases at V and 5 bases at J, with 8 bases between the two ends. CDR3 length: 13 amino acids. Germline V lookup: CDR1 KGHSH, CDR2 LQKENI. In DNA form, the CDR3 reads TGTGCCAGCTCACAAGCGGAGACCGGGGAGCTGTTTTTT. This codes for CASSQAETGELFF.